Each of the 17 T cell receptor beta chains below was sequenced from the same sample in a study of lymphopenia after photon versus proton radiotherapy. Here immunoSEQ multiplex PCR was the method, and the copy in TCRdb shows in-frame clones only, minus some. Of about 64,000 clones detected, around 90% appear once; the ten largest clones hold 9.5% to 15%. This sample comprised peripheral blood, obtained from a patient treated with proton-based radiotherapy. The receptors originated from a man aged 80 or over with esophageal cancer.

The chain links TRBV19 to TRBJ2-1; TRBD2 matches 10 bases. The germline gives CDR1 LNHDA, CDR2 SQIVND (reference sequence). V lost 4 bases and J lost 7; bases outside the gene matches: 13. The CDR3 is made up of 17 amino acids. DNA for the CDR3: TGTGCCAGTAGTACCCCCAGAGCGGGAGGGCCGAGGAATGAGCAGTTCTTC. It specifies CASSTPRAGGPRNEQFF. The whole variable domain, remainder taken from reference TRBV19 and TRBJ2-1, is DGGITQSPKYLFRKEGQNVTLSCEQNLNHDAMYWYRQDPGQGLRLIYYSQIVNDFQKGDIAEGYSVSREKKESFPLTVTSAQKNPTAFYLCASSTPRAGGPRNEQFFGPGTRLTVL.

The table lists this clone with a few counts. The chain joins TRBV19 to TRBJ2-6, with D possibly matching TRBD1 (6 bases). The CDR3 covers 17 residues. Germline lookup yields CDR1 LNHDA and CDR2 SQIVND (reference sequence). V shed 6 bases and J shed 0 bases, with 15 bases lying between them. CDR3 in amino acids: CASRADRYFSGANVLTF. The CDR3 bases are TGTGCCAGTAGGGCGGACAGATATTTCTCTGGGGCCAACGTCCTGACTTTC. Full variable domain (outside the CDR3, taken from reference TRBV19 and TRBJ2-6): DGGITQSPKYLFRKEGQNVTLSCEQNLNHDAMYWYRQDPGQGLRLIYYSQIVNDFQKGDIAEGYSVSREKKESFPLTVTSAQKNPTAFYLCASRADRYFSGANVLTFGAGSRLTVL.

J is TRBJ1-2 and V is TRBV28; unclear D gene. The CDR3 runs to 12 residues. Germline V gives CDR1 MDHEN, CDR2 SYDVKM. V was clipped by 5 bases and J by 5 bases, with 9 bases between them. CDR3 region: CASSPVGYGYTF. CDR3 nucleotides: TGTGCCAGCAGTCCTGTGGGGTATGGCTACACCTTC.

CDR3 sequence: CASSAGYGYTF. The CDR3 DNA reads TGTGCCAGCAGTGCTGGGTATGGCTACACCTTC. The rearrangement joins TRBV6-4 to TRBJ1-2; D is undetermined. Trimming cost V 4 bases and J 5 bases, with 5 bases left between them. The CDR3 is made up of 11 amino acids. Germline lookup yields CDR1 MRHNA and CDR2 SNTAGT.

The chain joins TRBV5-1 to TRBJ1-1; D possibly corresponds to TRBD1 (6 bases). This CDR3 has 14 amino acids. CDR1 SGHRS and CDR2 YFSETQ come from the germline V gene. The V gene lost 5 bases and the J gene lost 2 bases, with 13 bases spanning the gap. CDR3 in amino acids: CASSPGQINTEAFF. The CDR3 nucleotides read TGCGCCAGCAGTCCCGGACAGATCAACACTGAAGCTTTCTTT.

This sequence joins TRBV5-4 and TRBJ2-2; the D is unclear. V was shortened by 4 bases and J by 7 bases, with 11 bases between the two germline ends. This CDR3 is 13 amino acids long. Germline-derived CDR1 and CDR2 are SGHNT and YYREEE (reference sequence). The CDR3 protein is CASSTATVGELFF. CDR3 DNA: TGTGCCAGCAGCACTGCTACGGTCGGGGAGCTGTTTTTT.

This rearrangement joins TRBV5-6 to TRBJ2-1, with D possibly matching TRBD2 (6 bases). V shed 6 bases and J shed 0 bases, with 16 bases lying between them. The CDR3 has 16 residues. Per germline, CDR1 SGHDT and CDR2 YYEEEE. The CDR3 loop is CASNLDPGGSYNEQFF. CDR3 bases: TGTGCCAGCAACCTGGATCCCGGGGGCTCCTACAATGAGCAGTTCTTC.

This clone has just a few counts. The rearrangement links TRBV2 to TRBJ2-1; TRBD2 agrees at 7 bases. This CDR3 contains 14 residues. J lost 3 bases, V lost 7 bases, and 6 bases had no gene match. The V gene's germline CDR1 is SNHLY and CDR2 FYNNEI. CDR3 residues: CASNRASGYNEQFF. The CDR3 nucleotides are TGTGCCAGCAATCGGGCTAGCGGCTACAATGAGCAGTTCTTC.

V is TRBV18 and J is TRBJ2-1; TRBD1 aligns across 8 bases. With 0 bases clipped from V and 10 bases from J, the junction kept 11 bases outside the gene matches. This CDR3 has 16 residues. Germline V gene lookup returns CDR1 KGHSH and CDR2 LQKENI. CDR3 nucleotides: TGTGCCAGCTCACCACCGATCGCAGGGGGCGCGGGGGAGCAGTTCTTC. It encodes CASSPPIAGGAGEQFF.

The chain carries TRBV10-3 and TRBJ1-2; 9 bases are shared with TRBD1. The trim removed 10 bases at V and 2 bases at J, leaving 11 bases unmatched. The CDR3 consists of 15 residues. The germline V gene has CDR1 ENHRY and CDR2 SYGVKD. The CDR3 sequence is CATNPGQGWNYGYTF. The DNA for the CDR3 is TGTGCCACCAACCCCGGACAGGGGTGGAACTATGGCTACACCTTC.

This clone was observed a few times. The chain links TRBV4-3 to TRBJ1-5, with D perhaps matching TRBD1 (6 bases). Trimming removed 4 bases at V and 2 bases at J, with 9 bases between. Germline CDR1 is LGHNA and CDR2 is YSLEER. This CDR3 is built from 14 residues. The CDR3 sequence is CASSLRGGNQPQHF. In DNA, the CDR3 is TGCGCCAGCAGCCTCAGGGGCGGCAATCAGCCCCAGCATTTT.

V and J are TRBV7-6 and TRBJ2-5, with 7 positions matching TRBD1. Germline assignment: CDR1 SGHVS and CDR2 FNYEAQ. The CDR3 has 15 amino acids. With 1 base clipped from V and 6 bases from J, the junction kept 8 bases outside the gene matches. The CDR3 region is CASSLGQGNFQTQYF. CDR3 in DNA: TGTGCCAGCAGCTTAGGACAGGGTAATTTTCAGACCCAGTACTTC.

V is TRBV7-2 and J is TRBJ1-2, with 7 nucleotides matching TRBD1. Germline CDR1 and CDR2: SGHTA and FQGNSA. The CDR3 spans 14 residues. Trimming at V came to 5 bases and at J to 4 bases, leaving 7 bases not matched to a gene. CDR3 in DNA: TGTGCCAGCAGCGCTCAGGGGGGAAGCTATGGCTACACCTTC. This sequence encodes CASSAQGGSYGYTF.

CDR3: CASRGQAYGNTIYF. The CDR3 DNA sequence: TGTGCCAGCAGGGGACAGGCGTACGGAAACACCATATATTTT. The chain uses TRBV2 and TRBJ1-3; 8 nucleotides agree with TRBD1. The CDR3 is 14 amino acids. V lost 6 bases to trimming and J lost 4 bases; unmatched junction nucleotides: 5. Germline CDR1 is SNHLY and CDR2 is FYNNEI.

In this sample, this clone turned up once. The chain links TRBV7-2 to TRBJ2-5; 9 bases fit TRBD1. V trimming: 5 bases; J trimming: 1 base; junction bases outside the gene matches: 8. Germline assignment: CDR1 SGHTA and CDR2 FQGNSA. This CDR3 has 16 residues. The CDR3 is CASSPRATGGQETQYF. The DNA of the CDR3 is TGTGCCAGCAGCCCGAGAGCGACAGGGGGCCAAGAGACCCAGTACTTC.

This clone has a single count. The chain links TRBV5-1 to TRBJ2-2, with D perhaps TRBD1 (6 bases). This CDR3 is built from 14 residues. Trimming stripped 2 bases from V and 6 bases from J, with 11 bases between. Germline V gives CDR1 SGHRS, CDR2 YFSETQ. Here the CDR3 DNA reads TGCGCCAGCAGCTTACAGGGAAGGGCCGGGGAGCTGTTTTTT. This translates into CASSLQGRAGELFF.

The chain uses TRBV5-1 and TRBJ1-3, with D tentatively TRBD1 (5 bases). The CDR3 length is 15 residues. Germline values: CDR1 SGHRS, CDR2 YFSETQ. The V and J ends lost 4 bases and 3 bases respectively, with 14 bases between them. The CDR3 spells CASSQGESVGNTIYF. In DNA, the CDR3 is TGCGCCAGCAGCCAAGGGGAGTCCGTTGGAAACACCATATATTTT. The entire variable domain, with the rest obtained from reference TRBV5-1 and TRBJ1-3, is as follows: KAGVTQTPRYLIKTRGQQVTLSCSPISGHRSVSWYQQTPGQGLQFLFEYFSETQRNKGNFPGRFSGRQFSNSRSEMNVSTLELGDSALYLCASSQGESVGNTIYFGEGSWLTVV.